These 2 T cell receptor beta chains share one sample of origin, sequenced in a study of cytomegalovirus exposure and HLA in healthy donors (dated by TCRdb to about 2017). Library preparation was by the immunoSEQ multiplex PCR assay. A mixture of 60 forward primers for TCR Vbeta segments and 13 reverse primers for TCR Jbeta segments was used in the multiplex PCR. TCRdb retrieved this table from immuneACCESS and kept in-frame rearrangements only. Not all clones are present; in checked studies, unresolved V genes account for under half, and no reason is known for the remainder. In all, the sample holds about 210,000 clones, and around 78% of those were seen once. The ten top clones hold roughly 14% of the sample. Input material: PBMCs. The receptors come from a woman aged 25 to 45 in good health and CMV-seropositive.

In this sample, this clone turned up once. The chain carries TRBV6-6 and TRBJ1-4, with a weak D call TRBD1 (6 bases). V lost 4 bases and J lost 7, with 10 bases in between. This CDR3 is built from 13 residues. Germline-derived CDR1 and CDR2 are MNHNY and SVGAGI (reference sequence). The CDR3 coding sequence is TGTGCCAGCAGTTCCTCAGGGGCTGAAAAACTGTTTTTT. Translation: CASSSSGAEKLFF.

This rearrangement joins TRBV11-2 to TRBJ2-5, with a possible D match to TRBD1 (5 bases). Trimming took 4 bases from V and 2 from J, leaving 20 bases between them. Germline V gene data show CDR1 as SGHAT and CDR2 as FQNNGV. This CDR3 region has 17 residues. CDR3 amino acids: CASSSFRSGLLQETQYF. The CDR3 DNA reads as TGTGCCAGCAGCTCCTTTCGATCAGGGCTACTTCAAGAGACCCAGTACTTC.